This TCR beta chain was sequenced for a study of T-cell reconstitution after alpha-beta-depleted transplantation in children. Germline V gene sequence: CDR1 SNHLY, CDR2 FYNNEI. The CDR3 consists of 15 residues. The V segment lost 0 bases and the J segment 3 bases; nucleotides outside the gene matches: 3. Preparation of the TCRbeta library was carried out with unique molecular identifiers. TCRdb itself ran the PCR reads through MiXCR, one entry per CDR3 protein. The sample records around 200,000 distinct CDR3 sequences, less than 8% being singletons. Only a few counts were recorded for this clonotype. V is TRBV2 and J is TRBJ2-3; 7 nucleotides align to TRBD1. The sequencing here drew on PBMCs from the stem cell graft donor, taken from the stem cell graft. The origin of this receptor is a human donor who donated a stem cell graft to a child with Wiskott-Aldrich syndrome. CDR3 DNA sequence: TGTGCCAGCAGTGAAGCGCCACAGGGGACAGATACGCAGTATTTT. Protein sequence: CASSEAPQGTDTQYF.